These 32 T cell receptor beta chains originate from one sample sequenced in a study of blood T cell repertoires in COVID-19. TCRdb's table, derived via immunoSEQ multiplex PCR, lists solely in-frame clones and lacks some. The repertoire holds more than 300,000 clones, with approximately 89% as singletons. The specimen was peripheral blood. These receptors all stem from a woman between 25 and 40 years old with COVID-19, enrolled during active disease.

The chain uses TRBV27 and TRBJ2-5, with 13 nucleotides matching TRBD2. The ends lost 4 bases at V and 10 bases at J; junction bases unmatched: 12. The CDR3 contains 16 residues. In germline, CDR1 is MNHEY, CDR2 SMNVEV (reference sequence). As DNA, the CDR3 is TGTGCCAGCAGTTCCCGCATACCGGGACTAGCGGGACACCAGTACTTC. Protein product: CASSSRIPGLAGHQYF.

The CDR3 protein is CASGEGQGFRQPQHF. The CDR3 nucleotides are TGTGCCAGCGGGGAAGGACAGGGGTTTCGGCAGCCCCAGCATTTT. This sequence joins TRBV19 and TRBJ1-5; TRBD1 agrees at 9 bases. CDR3 length: 15 amino acids. From germline, CDR1 is LNHDA and CDR2 SQIVND (reference sequence). V lost 9 bases and J lost 7; bases outside the gene matches: 13.

V and J are TRBV5-1 and TRBJ2-7; D is perhaps TRBD1 (5 bases). CDR1 SGHRS and CDR2 YFSETQ come from the germline V gene. This CDR3 has 15 residues. Trimming stripped 0 bases from V and 4 bases from J, with 14 bases between. CDR3 amino acids: CASSLDQGIRYEQYF. CDR3 DNA sequence: TGCGCCAGCAGCTTGGACCAGGGTATTAGGTACGAGCAGTACTTC.

The chain employs TRBV19 and TRBJ1-4; 8 bases are a match to TRBD1. Germline lookup yields CDR1 LNHDA and CDR2 SQIVND (reference sequence). This CDR3 has 15 amino acids. Trimming removed 5 bases from V and 0 bases from J; junction bases left unmatched: 2. CDR3 amino acids: CASSRTGSTNEKLFF. The CDR3 coding sequence is TGTGCCAGTAGTCGGACAGGGTCAACTAATGAAAAACTGTTTTTT.

The chain joins TRBV15 to TRBJ2-3; weak D call: TRBD1 (5 bases). This CDR3 has 16 amino acids. V was clipped by 3 bases and J by 0 bases, with 13 bases between them. Germline CDR1 is LNHNV and CDR2 is YYDKDF (reference sequence). The CDR3 DNA sequence: TGTGCCACCAGCAGGGCTAGGGGTAGGAGCACAGATACGCAGTATTTT. Translation gives CATSRARGRSTDTQYF.

The J gene is TRBJ1-1, the V gene TRBV5-6; D is uncertain. V gave up 0 bases and J gave up 0 bases, with 9 bases separating them. This CDR3 has 15 amino acids. Looked up from germline, CDR1 is SGHDT and CDR2 is YYEEEE. CDR3 protein: CASSLASPVNTEAFF. The CDR3 DNA reads TGTGCCAGCAGCTTGGCGAGTCCGGTGAACACTGAAGCTTTCTTT.

The chain combines TRBV5-1 with TRBJ2-7, with 7 bases lining up with TRBD2. The CDR3 is 15 residues long. V shed 1 base and J 5 bases; nucleotides not matched to a gene: 9. CDR1 is SGHRS, CDR2 YFSETQ, per germline. Here the CDR3 DNA reads TGCGCCAGCAGCTTGCAGTCTAGCGGTCCCGACGAGCAGTACTTC. Amino acid sequence: CASSLQSSGPDEQYF.

This CDR3 reads CACGEPGGAPYEQYF. DNA for the CDR3: TGTGCCTGCGGCGAGCCAGGGGGCGCCCCCTACGAGCAGTACTTC. This chain connects TRBV10-3 to TRBJ2-7, with TRBD1 matching over 8 bases. Germline-derived CDR1 and CDR2 are ENHRY and SYGVKD. Trimming at V came to 11 bases and at J to 2 bases, leaving 14 bases not matched to a gene. This CDR3 is 15 amino acids long.

The genes are TRBV18 and TRBJ2-5; D gene unclear. Germline V gives CDR1 KGHSH, CDR2 LQKENI. This CDR3 is built from 12 residues. Trimming shortened V by 4 bases and J by 5 bases, and 8 bases separated the two germline ends. The CDR3 bases are TGTGCCAGCTCACTGAAGAGGGAGACCCAGTACTTC. This codes for CASSLKRETQYF.

The chain employs TRBV5-1 and TRBJ2-3; D call uncertain. The germline gives CDR1 SGHRS, CDR2 YFSETQ. The CDR3 runs to 14 residues. Trimming removed 4 bases at V and 2 bases at J, with 11 bases between. CDR3 in amino acids: CASSLVDITDTQYF. The CDR3 coding sequence is TGCGCCAGCAGCCTCGTCGACATCACAGATACGCAGTATTTT.

The chain links TRBV7-9 to TRBJ2-3; D possibly corresponds to TRBD1 (6 bases). V was cut by 5 bases and J by 6 bases, with 9 bases left in between. Germline values: CDR1 SEHNR, CDR2 FQNEAQ (reference sequence). The CDR3 spans 12 residues. The CDR3 here is CASSPDRDTQYF. The CDR3 DNA sequence: TGTGCCAGCAGCCCAGACAGGGATACGCAGTATTTT.

The rearrangement uses TRBV6-2 or TRBV6-3 and TRBJ2-3, with D tentatively TRBD2 (5 bases). The V end lost 5 bases, the J end lost 2 bases, and 8 bases lay between the germline ends. CDR3 size: 13 residues. Per the germline V gene, CDR1 is MNHEY and CDR2 is SVGEGT. The CDR3 loop reads CASSRLLTDTQYF. CDR3 DNA sequence: TGTGCCAGCAGTAGACTACTCACAGATACGCAGTATTTT.

The genes are TRBV7-9 and TRBJ2-2, with TRBD2 matching 13 bases. J lost 7 bases, V lost 3 bases, and 2 bases had no gene match. The germline V gene encodes CDR1 SEHNR and CDR2 FQNEAQ (reference sequence). This CDR3 comprises 15 residues. The CDR3 loop reads CASSFGLAGDGELFF. In DNA, the CDR3 is TGTGCCAGCAGCTTCGGACTAGCGGGAGACGGGGAGCTGTTTTTT.

The chain employs TRBV6-6 and TRBJ2-6; the match to TRBD1 covers 10 bases. Germline trimming cut 5 bases from V and 0 bases from J; bases unmatched to any gene: 13. The CDR3 is made up of 20 amino acids. The germline CDR1 and CDR2 sequences are MNHNY and SVGAGI (reference sequence). CDR3 protein: CASSLIPGQGSSSGANVLTF. The CDR3 bases are TGTGCCAGCAGTCTTATTCCGGGACAGGGGAGTAGCTCTGGGGCCAACGTCCTGACTTTC.

This clone was detected a few times. The chain is built from TRBV29-1 and TRBJ2-1; TRBD1 agrees at 10 bases. The germline V gene has CDR1 SQVTM and CDR2 ANQGSEA. The CDR3 runs to 14 residues. V shed 1 base and J 4 bases; nucleotides not matched to a gene: 1. The CDR3 sequence is CSVEGTGGYNEQFF. CDR3 in DNA: TGCAGCGTTGAAGGGACAGGGGGTTACAATGAGCAGTTCTTC.

The chain carries TRBV5-1 and TRBJ1-4, with D possibly TRBD1 on 6 matching bases. The ends were cut back, 4 bases at V and 8 bases at J, with 15 bases in the middle. The CDR3 extends over 14 amino acids. In germline, CDR1 is SGHRS, CDR2 YFSETQ. CDR3 nucleotide sequence: TGCGCCAGCAGCAATCCAGGGGCGCAGGAAAAACTGTTTTTT. As protein: CASSNPGAQEKLFF.

This clone was counted a single time. This chain joins TRBV30 and TRBJ2-6, with 9 bases that match TRBD2. CDR3 length: 19 amino acids. Germline CDR1 and CDR2: GTSNPN and SVGIG (reference sequence). Losses at the gene ends were 4 bases for V and 0 bases for J; bases not matched to a gene: 13. Written as DNA, the CDR3 is TGTGCCTGGAATGGTGGGGAGACTAGCGGTTTCTCTGGGGCCAACGTCCTGACTTTC. Translated: CAWNGGETSGFSGANVLTF.

The chain recombines TRBV7-9 with TRBJ1-1, with D hard to call. Germline V gives CDR1 SEHNR, CDR2 FQNEAQ (reference sequence). This CDR3 contains 13 residues. Trimming stripped 6 bases from V and 4 bases from J, with 12 bases between. The CDR3 sequence: CASSRGSFTEAFF. The CDR3 bases are TGTGCCAGCAGTCGCGGGAGCTTCACTGAAGCTTTCTTT.

CDR3 DNA sequence: TGTGCCAGCTCACCTTGGACGGCGGGAGATAACAATGAGCAGTTCTTC. It yields the protein CASSPWTAGDNNEQFF. The genes are TRBV18 and TRBJ2-1, with 7 bases matching TRBD2. After removal of 3 bases from V and 5 bases from J, the junction contained 10 bases not matched to a gene. Germline-derived CDR1 and CDR2 are KGHSH and LQKENI. The CDR3 extends over 16 amino acids. The complete variable domain, with remaining parts taken from reference TRBV18 and TRBJ2-1, reads NAGVMQNPRHLVRRRGQEARLRCSPMKGHSHVYWYRQLPEEGLKFMVYLQKENIIDESGMPKERFSAEFPKEGPSILRIQQVVRGDSAAYFCASSPWTAGDNNEQFFGPGTRLTVL.

V is TRBV27 and J is TRBJ2-3, with 13 bases fitting TRBD2. The CDR3 has 16 residues. V trimming: 2 bases; J trimming: 5 bases; junction bases outside the gene matches: 4. The germline gives CDR1 MNHEY, CDR2 SMNVEV (reference sequence). CDR3 amino acids: CASSLRLAGGGDTQYF. The DNA of the CDR3 is TGTGCCAGCAGTTTAAGACTAGCGGGAGGTGGAGATACGCAGTATTTT.

The chain couples TRBV11-3 to TRBJ1-1; D not certain. The CDR3 is 13 residues long. Germline values: CDR1 SGHNT, CDR2 YENEEA. V gave up 2 bases and J gave up 0 bases, with 4 bases separating them. In nucleotides, the CDR3 is TGTGCCAGCAGCTTATATATGAACACTGAAGCTTTCTTT. Protein product: CASSLYMNTEAFF.

CDR3 sequence reads: CASSAGLSSYNEQFF. In DNA form, the CDR3 reads TGCGCCAGCAGCGCAGGACTCAGCTCCTACAATGAGCAGTTCTTC. This sequence joins TRBV5-1 and TRBJ2-1; TRBD2 is a possible D gene (5 bases). Trimming stripped 4 bases from V and 0 bases from J, with 11 bases between. This CDR3 has 15 amino acids. Germline V gene data show CDR1 as SGHRS and CDR2 as YFSETQ.

The V call is TRBV29-1, the J call TRBJ2-3, with 12 bases fitting TRBD2. The CDR3 consists of 14 residues. V gave up 7 bases and J gave up 1 base; unmatched junction bases: 3. Germline CDR1 and CDR2: SQVTM and ANQGSEA. CDR3 sequence reads: CSGRLAGGTDTQYF. DNA of the CDR3: TGCAGCGGACGACTAGCGGGAGGCACAGATACGCAGTATTTT.

In this sample, this clone turned up once. V and J are TRBV6-2 or TRBV6-3 and TRBJ1-5, with D possibly TRBD1 on 6 matching bases. From germline, CDR1 is MNHEY and CDR2 SVGEGT. The CDR3 is 14 residues long. The V end was cut by 5 bases, the J end by 3 bases, with 11 bases between. This chain's CDR3 is CASSKTGYNQPQHF. Written as DNA, the CDR3 is TGTGCCAGCAGTAAGACAGGATACAATCAGCCCCAGCATTTT.

This clone was recorded once. V usage is TRBV2 and J usage is TRBJ1-1; 7 bases are shared with TRBD1. Germline-derived CDR1 and CDR2 are SNHLY and FYNNEI. CDR3 length: 15 residues. Trimming removed 6 bases from V and 2 bases from J; junction bases left unmatched: 9. CDR3 DNA: TGTGCCAGCAGGACCCTCAGGGGGGCTAACACTGAAGCTTTCTTT. As protein: CASRTLRGANTEAFF.

V gene TRBV28 combines with J gene TRBJ1-6; D is ambiguous. The CDR3 spans 14 residues. Per the germline V gene, CDR1 is MDHEN and CDR2 is SYDVKM. Between the trimmed V and J ends, which lost 5 bases and 0 bases, there was a span of 5 bases. This chain's CDR3 is CASSTSSYNSPLHF. As DNA, the CDR3 is TGTGCCAGCAGTACTAGCTCCTATAATTCACCCCTCCACTTT.

This clone was seen a single time. The J gene is TRBJ2-1, the V gene TRBV5-4, with 9 positions matching TRBD2. The CDR3 has 16 amino acids. Germline CDR1 and CDR2: SGHNT and YYREEE (reference sequence). V lost 0 bases and J lost 6; bases outside the gene matches: 7. CDR3 sequence: CASSLAGTSSSNEQFF. Written as DNA, the CDR3 is TGTGCCAGCAGCTTGGCCGGGACTAGCTCTTCCAATGAGCAGTTCTTC.

The rearrangement joins TRBV7-9 to TRBJ2-3; 7 bases agree with TRBD2. The germline V gene encodes CDR1 SEHNR and CDR2 FQNEAQ (reference sequence). This CDR3 has 15 amino acids. V trimming: 10 bases; J trimming: 0 bases; junction bases outside the gene matches: 10. The CDR3 DNA reads as TGTGCCACCCCCGGGGGACTACCAAGCACAGATACGCAGTATTTT. It codes for CATPGGLPSTDTQYF.

V and J are TRBV24-1 and TRBJ2-2; D remains ambiguous. Trimming shortened V by 1 base and J by 4 bases, and 15 bases separated the two germline ends. Looked up from germline, CDR1 is KGHDR and CDR2 is SFDVKD. The CDR3 totals 17 residues. The CDR3 region has the DNA TGTGCCACCAGTGATTTATTATCACGCCCCGGCACCGGGGAGCTGTTTTTT. Protein: CATSDLLSRPGTGELFF.

DNA of the CDR3: TGTGCCAGCAGTGAAGAGGTCGGGGGGAAGGCTGGGGCCAACGTCCTGACTTTC. This gives the protein CASSEEVGGKAGANVLTF. The chain links TRBV6-1 to TRBJ2-6; 7 bases match TRBD2. The CDR3 loop spans 18 amino acids. CDR1 is MNHNS and CDR2 is SASEGT in the germline V gene. V dropped 1 base and J dropped 2; count of bases not matched to a gene: 8.

This clone came up once. The chain links TRBV5-1 to TRBJ2-1; 9 bases line up with TRBD2. Germline V gives CDR1 SGHRS, CDR2 YFSETQ. The CDR3 consists of 17 residues. V gave up 0 bases and J gave up 5 bases; unmatched junction bases: 9. The CDR3 DNA sequence: TGCGCCAGCAGCTTGGTTGGGCTAGCGGGATTGGACAATGAGCAGTTCTTC. It encodes CASSLVGLAGLDNEQFF.

The V gene is TRBV28, the J gene TRBJ2-7; TRBD2 matches at 9 bases. The germline V gene encodes CDR1 MDHEN and CDR2 SYDVKM. The trim removed 5 bases at V and 4 bases at J, leaving 6 bases unmatched. This CDR3 has 14 amino acids. DNA of the CDR3: TGTGCCAGCAGTCCAGCGGGAGGCCCTTACGAGCAGTACTTC. Its translation: CASSPAGGPYEQYF. The full variable domain, rest sourced from reference TRBV28 and TRBJ2-7, is DVKVTQSSRYLVKRTGEKVFLECVQDMDHENMFWYRQDPGLGLRLIYFSYDVKMKEKGDIPEGYSVSREKKERFSLILESASTNQTSMYLCASSPAGGPYEQYFGPGTRLTVT.